This TCR beta chain originates from a study of cytomegalovirus exposure and HLA in healthy donors (dated by TCRdb to about 2017). With regard to the full study: According to an earlier analysis of several hundred of the donors, 150 million to 200 million T cells yielded 90 million to 130 million unique TCR beta sequences and 276 Gb of sequence data. Approximately 300 gigabases of sequencing data and 70 million to 95 million unique TCR sequences made up an early release that covered 500 to 700 HLA-typed donors. Of the roughly 400 genotyped donors, over 70% fell in the genetic ancestry cluster associated with self-reported Caucasian donors. The aim of the study was to test whether cataloging public T cell receptors could identify signatures of past pathogen exposure. The T cell repertoires of several hundred subjects were profiled by immunosequencing and related to cytomegalovirus serostatus. In addition to the first cohort of 666 subjects, a separate validation cohort of approximately 110 different subjects was used. To predict cytomegalovirus infection status, the study brought together high-throughput TCR immunosequencing, statistical association of individual TCRs with disease status, and machine learning. A later analysis re-analyzed previously published TCR beta repertoires from roughly 630 donors and added high-resolution HLA genotyping to study TCR occurrence patterns. The later analysis used no new phenotypic data to find candidate immune exposures, relying instead on TCR beta sequences and their occurrence across donors. In an earlier analysis of several hundred of the donors, high-throughput TCR beta sequencing was used to judge whether each TCR beta V gene segment behaved as functional or pseudogenic. Alongside the repertoire data, information on donor age, sex, ethnicity and CMV serostatus was compiled. A later genetic analysis used genome-wide SNP genotypes for about three fifths of the 666 donors, treating that subset as a discovery cohort. All discovery cohort repertoires had been generated using a single sequencing platform. HLA typing included class I and class II loci at four-digit resolution. The number of typed donors differed by locus: roughly 629-640 for A, B, C, DRB1 and DQB1; about 520 for DQA1; approximately 600 for DPA1; and 400 to 480 for DPB1. Because of strong linkage in the cohort, five DR-DQ haplotypes were treated as single units for association and clustering. Among a few hundred genotyped donors of the cohort, an average of about 240,000 unique TCR beta nucleotide sequences were sequenced per donor, 15% to 20% of them non-productive. General findings and caveats noted by the study authors: Most TCR sequences were seen in very few donors, while some public TCRs were found in many individuals. Only TCR beta chains were sequenced in this cohort, and the absence of alpha or paired-chain data limited detectable features. A later genetic analysis associated a missense DCLRE1C variant with V-gene and J-gene trimming of TCR beta chains, and an independent cohort replicated the association. Several of the top co-occurrence clusters appeared to be linked to parvovirus B19, influenza, CMV and Epstein-Barr virus, according to a later analysis. A group of highly shared sequence variants was considered likely to be a technical artifact of the sequencing pipeline. Presence/absence analyses assumed roughly uniform sequencing depth across donors, an assumption that may not hold. Because counts were too low, some 17 rarely observed V segments, including chromosome 9 orphons, were left out of the earlier analysis of over 550 of the donors. In the study, 150 to 200 TCR beta chains were listed as associated with cytomegalovirus. In a later analysis, TCR association rates were found to vary across HLA loci, with the most associated TCRs seen for DRB1 alleles and the fewest for HLA-C alleles. A further reported finding was that TCR beta sequences accurately predicted the HLA-A and HLA-B alleles for most subjects in the first cohort. In an earlier analysis of 587 of the donors, most TCR beta V segments appeared in productive rearrangements about 90% or about 30% of the time, broadly matching IMGT annotations. HLA typing was unavailable for some donors at each locus, so association tests used only the typed subset. Three of the identified cytomegalovirus-associated TCR beta chains were confirmed in vitro to be specific for cytomegalovirus antigens. The only immune exposure information available for the cohort was CMV serostatus. When HLA alleles, especially DR and DQ, strongly co-occurred, TCR associations were difficult to assign to individual alleles. A later analysis associated 15,000 or so TCR beta sequences with specific HLA alleles at a false discovery rate of 0.05. In a later analysis, HLA-associated TCR beta chains showed more clonal expansion and lower generation probabilities than non-associated chains that were equally common. According to the authors, the approach could potentially be generalized to other disease states and immunological phenotypes. Linkage disequilibrium might explain the correlated functional status among segregating V segments, but an unknown experimental factor could not be excluded. Because the 87-base-pair reads could not distinguish some IMGT-functional V segments, including TRBV6-2 and TRBV6-3, those segments were excluded. In a later genetic analysis, fewer N-insertions in productive TCRs were reported among donors in an Asian-associated ancestry cluster than the roughly 700-donor mean. According to a later analysis, most CMV-associated TCR beta chains appeared to be HLA-restricted, and the HLA associations seemed to be driven largely by CMV exposure. In both the original and validation cohorts, the classifier was reported to diagnose cytomegalovirus status with high specificity and sensitivity.

The library was made by the immunoSEQ multiplex PCR assay. A mixture of 60 forward primers for TCR Vbeta segments and 13 reverse primers for TCR Jbeta segments was used in the multiplex PCR. The CDR3 region of rearranged TCR beta genes was amplified from genomic DNA with a multiplex PCR assay. The amplified TCR beta libraries were sequenced on the Illumina HiSeq System as 87-base-pair reads. The source study handled its data this way. A later analysis counted tens of millions of unique TCR beta chains across the 700 or so repertoires, and roughly 11 million of these chains were shared by at least two donors. Raw reads were error-corrected and collapsed into unique sequences by a nearest-neighbor algorithm in which closely related sequences were merged to remove PCR and sequencing errors. To assign V, D and J gene segments, CDR3 sequences were aligned to IMGT reference sequences. For a sequence to be retained, a match of at least six nucleotides was required to both a V gene segment and a J gene segment. A rearrangement was called productive if the CDR3 had no stop codons and remained in frame with V and J, and every other rearrangement was called non-productive. Following IMGT convention, CDR3 was defined as the stretch from the second conserved V-encoded cysteine to the conserved J-encoded phenylalanine. Sequences without an unambiguous match to a single V gene segment were excluded from the earlier analysis of approximately 600 of the donors. In an earlier analysis of 450 to 700 of the donors, V segments were called functional above 56.7% productive rearrangements and were called segregating when the between-donor standard deviation exceeded 5%. A statistical classification framework was built to diagnose cytomegalovirus status from the catalog of TCR beta chain sequences. A later analysis assigned V and J genes by comparing TCR nucleotide sequences with IMGT/GENE-DB human TR gene sequences. In a later analysis, CDR3 sequences and most-parsimonious VDJ recombination scenarios were assigned using the TCRdist pipeline. In a later analysis, each TCR beta chain was defined by its CDR3 amino acid sequence together with its V-gene family, and reads without a unique V-gene family were excluded. In a later analysis, around 650 highly shared, low-generation-probability nucleotide sequences were removed to address suspected cross-contamination and a sequencing artifact. For each public chain, a later analysis derived a clonal expansion index from normalized ranks of inferred template counts within each repertoire. In a later analysis, generation probabilities were computed using a VDJ recombination model fitted to out-of-frame rearrangements, and the results were checked against IGoR. In a later analysis, hypergeometric tests were used to score TCR-TCR, TCR-HLA and TCR-CMV co-occurrence, with a repertoire-size bias correction applied to TCR pairs. False discovery rates were estimated in a later analysis by permuting HLA or CMV assignments 20 times. In a later analysis, co-occurring TCRs were grouped using DBSCAN, with TCRdist sequence similarity added in when clustering inside HLA-allele-positive subsets. Repertoires with fewer than 30,000 or more than 120,000 public chains were left out of co-occurrence clustering, as were a handful of repertoires with anomalous nucleotide sharing. The clones in this table, taken by TCRdb from immuneACCESS, are in-frame only. Not every clone is retained; where verified, under half of the shortfall comes from an unresolved V gene, and the cause of the rest is unknown. V and J calls and clone size are copied from that table; D and trimming were computed from the DNA. The sample records fewer than 130,000 clones, roughly 85% of which are singletons. In total, the top ten clones hold more than 3% of the sample.

The cohort was made up of approximately 670 healthy bone marrow donors. At the time of sampling, every cohort member was nominally healthy, though immune exposures that went unrecorded were likely present. The donor was CMV seronegative and was included in the group of a few hundred seronegative cohort members. A peripheral blood sample was provided by each donor, and peripheral blood mononuclear cells were used for TCR beta sequencing. Genomic DNA extraction from the blood cell samples was performed with the Qiagen DNeasy Blood Extraction Kit. Including cysteine and phenylalanine, the CDR3 has 12 amino acids. The entry retains the CDR3 DNA only, 36 bases that are in frame from base 1. CDR1 is given as MNHNS and CDR2 as SASEGT, both from the germline V gene. Cut back by 5 bases and 9 bases, the V and J ends lie 11 bases apart. Concerning this clone itself: The antigen it binds to is not known. No qualities accompany the bases; no much larger clone lies one base away.

The sample consisted of PBMCs. The rearrangement joined TRBV6-1 to TRBJ1-5; there is no confident call for the D gene. The receptor's source is a woman between 35 and 50 years old in good health and CMV-seronegative. The CDR3 sequence is CASSPPLRPQHF. Read as DNA, the sequence is TGTGCCAGCAGTCCCCCCCTGAGGCCCCAGCATTTT.